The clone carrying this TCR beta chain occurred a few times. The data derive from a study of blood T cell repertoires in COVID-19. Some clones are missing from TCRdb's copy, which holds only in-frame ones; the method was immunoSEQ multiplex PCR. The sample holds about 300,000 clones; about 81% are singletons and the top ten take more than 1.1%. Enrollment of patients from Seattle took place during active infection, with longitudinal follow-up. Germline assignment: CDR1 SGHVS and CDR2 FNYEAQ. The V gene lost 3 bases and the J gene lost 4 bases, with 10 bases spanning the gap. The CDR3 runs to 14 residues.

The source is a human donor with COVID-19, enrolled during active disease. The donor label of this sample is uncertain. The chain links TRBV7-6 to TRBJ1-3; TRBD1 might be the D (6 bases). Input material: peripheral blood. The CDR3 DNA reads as TGTGCCAGCAGCTTGACCACAGGGGGAAACACCATATATTTT. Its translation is CASSLTTGGNTIYF. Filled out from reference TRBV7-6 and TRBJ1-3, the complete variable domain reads GAGVSQSPRYKVTKRGQDVALRCDPISGHVSLYWYRQALGQGPEFLTYFNYEAQQDKSGLPNDRFSAERPEGSISTLTIQRTEQRDSAMYRCASSLTTGGNTIYFGEGSWLTVV.